This is a list of T cell receptor beta chains from one sample in a study of OX40 agonist ivuxolimab in advanced cancers. Sequenced by immunoSEQ multiplex PCR; TCRdb stores in-frame clones only, minus some. The table has some 70,000 clones, 80% to 90% seen once. This specimen consisted of CD4+ or CD8+ T cells sorted from blood, obtained in a trial of the OX40 agonist ivuxolimab. The source is an adult with an advanced solid tumor such as melanoma, head and neck, liver or kidney cancer. Each CDR3 is given with its conserved first and last residue. Each record gives: CDR3 length, clone size, D gene, V gene, J gene, CDR3 protein, CDR3 DNA. D genes are given only for firm matches. Not all rows give a size; the values are once, few, many and, for expanded clones, a class.

15	.	TRBD2	TRBV5-6	TRBJ2-7	CASSLDSGGTYEQYF	TGTGCCAGCAGCTTGGATAGCGGGGGGACCTACGAGCAGTACTTC
13	.	.	TRBV7-2	TRBJ1-5	CASSFVSNQPQHF	TGTGCCAGCAGCTTTGTGAGCAATCAGCCCCAGCATTTT
11	.	.	TRBV6-6	TRBJ2-7	CASSLIYEQYF	TGTGCCAGCAGTCTAATCTACGAGCAGTACTTC
15	.	TRBD1	TRBV18	TRBJ1-4	CASSRTTGGYEKLFF	TGTGCCAGCTCACGTACAACAGGGGGGTATGAAAAACTGTTTTTT
13	.	.	TRBV7-2	TRBJ1-5	CASSLNHIQPQHF	TGTGCCAGCAGCTTAAATCACATCCAGCCCCAGCATTTT
15	.	.	TRBV6-4	TRBJ2-2	CASRSITGNTGELFF	TGTGCCAGCAGGTCAATAACAGGGAACACCGGGGAGCTGTTTTTT
15	.	TRBD1	TRBV14	TRBJ2-7	CASTPPGQEYYEQYF	TGTGCCAGCACCCCTCCGGGACAGGAGTACTACGAGCAGTACTTC
16	.	.	TRBV19	TRBJ2-7	CASSINSASPIYEQYF	TGTGCCAGTAGTATTAATTCGGCCTCCCCTATCTACGAGCAGTACTTC
12	once	.	TRBV7-9	TRBJ1-1	CASVRSDTEAFF	TGTGCCAGCGTCAGGTCGGACACTGAAGCTTTCTTT
16	.	.	TRBV18	TRBJ1-2	CASSPQMFVANYGYTF	TGTGCCAGCTCACCACAGATGTTCGTGGCTAACTATGGCTACACCTTC
13	.	.	TRBV6-6	TRBJ2-7	CASSPMTEYEQYF	TGTGCCAGCAGCCCTATGACAGAATACGAGCAGTACTTC
14	.	.	TRBV7-2	TRBJ1-3	CASSLVGPGNTIYF	TGTGCCAGCAGCTTAGTAGGCCCTGGAAACACCATATATTTT
15	.	TRBD1	TRBV5-4	TRBJ1-1	CASSLGQGMNTEAFF	TGTGCCAGCAGCTTGGGACAGGGGATGAACACTGAAGCTTTCTTT
16	few	TRBD1	TRBV6-5	TRBJ1-2	CASSYGTGQGDYGYTF	TGTGCCAGCAGTTACGGAACCGGACAGGGGGACTATGGCTACACCTTC
15	.	TRBD2	TRBV5-1	TRBJ2-1	CASSPLAGVNNEQFF	TGCGCCAGCAGCCCTCTAGCGGGGGTTAACAATGAGCAGTTCTTC
16	.	.	TRBV6-5	TRBJ2-3	CASSYSRGAGTDTQYF	TGTGCCAGCAGTTACTCTCGAGGGGCTGGCACAGATACGCAGTATTTT
20	.	.	TRBV21-1	TRBJ2-1	CASSKQNGTRDSGTYNEQFF	TGTGCCAGCAGCAAACAAAATGGAACCCGGGACAGCGGTACCTACAATGAGCAGTTCTTC
15	.	.	TRBV28	TRBJ1-2	CASSLATGTGYGYTF	TGTGCCAGCAGTTTAGCCACCGGGACCGGTTATGGCTACACCTTC
14	.	.	TRBV6-1	TRBJ1-1	CASLRKGGNTEAFF	TGTGCCAGCTTACGGAAAGGAGGGAACACTGAAGCTTTCTTT
16	.	TRBD1	TRBV7-2	TRBJ1-1	CASSLVPGQGTTEAFF	TGTGCCAGCAGCTTAGTGCCGGGACAGGGGACGACTGAAGCTTTCTTT
15	.	TRBD1	TRBV6-5	TRBJ1-5	CASSYLDRGLQPQHF	TGTGCCAGCAGTTACTTGGACAGGGGGCTCCAGCCCCAGCATTTT
14	.	.	TRBV7-9	TRBJ1-1	CASSPQQGNTEAFF	TGTGCCAGCAGCCCCCAACAGGGGAACACTGAAGCTTTCTTT
11	.	.	TRBV10-3	TRBJ2-2	CATRDTGELFF	TGTGCCACCCGAGACACCGGGGAGCTGTTTTTT
17	.	.	TRBV14	TRBJ2-1	CASSQAEGGTLYNEQFF	TGTGCCAGCAGCCAAGCTGAAGGGGGGACACTTTACAATGAGCAGTTCTTC
16	.	.	TRBV28	TRBJ1-2	CASSFRGEEANYGYTF	TGTGCCAGCAGTTTTCGGGGGGAGGAAGCTAACTATGGCTACACCTTC
14	.	.	TRBV5-1	TRBJ2-7	CASSSVSGNYEQYF	TGCGCCAGCAGCTCTGTTAGCGGAAACTACGAGCAGTACTTC
14	.	.	TRBV10-3	TRBJ2-3	CAISPGRTTDTQYF	TGTGCCATCAGCCCAGGAAGAACCACAGATACGCAGTATTTT
14	.	.	TRBV29-1	TRBJ2-1	CSVEGLAFEYEQFF	TGCAGCGTTGAGGGTCTAGCGTTCGAATATGAGCAGTTCTTC
17	.	TRBD2	TRBV11-2	TRBJ2-5	CASSLPGAGGPVQTQYF	TGTGCCAGCAGCTTACCAGGAGCGGGGGGGCCTGTACAGACCCAGTACTTC
13	.	.	TRBV7-2	TRBJ2-5	CASSFGQQETQYF	TGTGCCAGCAGCTTCGGCCAGCAAGAGACCCAGTACTTC
8	.	.	TRBV2	TRBJ2-7	CASSEQYF	TGTGCCAGCTCCGAGCAGTACTTC
13	.	.	TRBV7-2	TRBJ2-1	CASSSSSYNEQFF	TGTGCCAGCAGCTCCTCCAGTTACAATGAGCAGTTCTTC
15	.	.	TRBV5-1	TRBJ2-1	CASRSSGTENNEQFF	TGCGCCAGCAGGTCGTCCGGGACTGAGAACAATGAGCAGTTCTTC
15	.	TRBD2	TRBV10-1	TRBJ2-1	CASRSGTSAYNEQFF	TGCGCCAGCAGGTCCGGGACTAGCGCCTACAATGAGCAGTTCTTC
14	.	TRBD1	TRBV27	TRBJ1-1	CASSLRQGGSEAFF	TGTGCCAGCAGTTTAAGGCAGGGGGGTTCTGAAGCTTTCTTT
18	.	TRBD1	TRBV4-3	TRBJ1-1	CASSQGLGDRGWNTEAFF	TGCGCCAGCAGCCAAGGCCTGGGGGACAGGGGGTGGAACACTGAAGCTTTCTTT
13	.	.	TRBV6-5	TRBJ1-2	CASSYSGERGYTF	TGTGCCAGCAGTTACTCAGGGGAGCGTGGCTACACCTTC
16	.	.	TRBV19	TRBJ1-3	CASSIAGAISGNTIYF	TGTGCCAGTAGTATAGCCGGGGCCATCTCTGGAAACACCATATATTTT
15	.	TRBD1	TRBV11-2	TRBJ1-3	CASSLRQGAGNTIYF	TGTGCCAGCAGCTTAAGACAGGGGGCTGGAAACACCATATATTTT
15	.	.	TRBV7-2	TRBJ1-4	CASSWRGAPGEKLFF	TGTGCCAGCAGCTGGCGCGGGGCGCCTGGTGAAAAACTGTTTTTT
16	.	.	TRBV27	TRBJ1-6	CASRSAHALYNSPLHF	TGTGCCAGCAGGTCGGCCCACGCCTTGTATAATTCACCCCTCCACTTT
14	.	.	TRBV9	TRBJ1-2	CASSVGSSRYGYTF	TGTGCCAGCAGCGTAGGTTCAAGCCGCTATGGCTACACCTTC
14	.	.	TRBV5-1	TRBJ2-4	CASSGDNLGNIQYF	TGCGCCAGCAGCGGCGACAACCTCGGGAACATTCAGTACTTC
15	.	.	TRBV5-4	TRBJ1-4	CASSTGTATNEKLFF	TGTGCCAGCAGCACGGGAACTGCAACTAATGAAAAACTGTTTTTT
13	.	.	TRBV5-8	TRBJ2-1	CASTLSSYNEQFF	TGTGCCAGCACCCTTAGCAGTTACAATGAGCAGTTCTTC
16	.	.	TRBV6-1	TRBJ1-6	CASSEVLWQENSPLHF	TGTGCCAGCAGTGAAGTGTTGTGGCAGGAAAATTCACCCCTCCACTTT
13	.	.	TRBV5-1	TRBJ2-1	CASSRQVLNEQFF	TGCGCCAGCAGCCGACAGGTCCTCAATGAGCAGTTCTTC
14	.	.	TRBV6-1	TRBJ1-2	CASRSRGAGSGYTF	TGTGCCAGCAGGAGCAGGGGCGCGGGGAGTGGCTACACCTTC
12	few	.	TRBV10-3	TRBJ2-7	CAISESKQGQYF	TGTGCCATCAGTGAGTCGAAACAGGGACAGTACTTC
10	.	.	TRBV29-1	TRBJ2-3	CSGEVGTQYF	TGCAGCGGGGAAGTGGGTACGCAGTATTTT
11	.	.	TRBV6-5	TRBJ1-1	CHAHSGSEAFF	TGCCATGCTCACTCGGGAAGCGAAGCTTTCTTT
12	.	.	TRBV6-1	TRBJ1-1	CASSVMTAEAFF	TGTGCCAGCAGTGTTATGACAGCTGAAGCTTTCTTT
12	.	.	TRBV7-3	TRBJ2-5	CASSGTPETQYF	TGTGCCAGCAGCGGGACCCCGGAGACCCAGTACTTC